Below are 22 T cell receptor beta chains sequenced from a single sample in a study of shared clonotypes between healthy human individuals. Assay: immunoSEQ multiplex PCR; the TCRdb copy retains only in-frame clones and omits some. Of around 600,000 clones listed, about 96% are singletons. Sequencing input: naive CD4+ T cells sorted from blood. Subset indicated: CD45RA+ positively selected. The source of these receptors is a woman aged 25-40 years in good health.

The chain is built from TRBV28 and TRBJ1-5, with 10 nucleotides matching TRBD1. Losses at the gene ends were 6 bases for V and 4 bases for J; bases not matched to a gene: 6. CDR1 is MDHEN, CDR2 SYDVKM, per germline. The CDR3 sequence is 15 residues long. CDR3 DNA sequence: TGTGCCAGCAGGCAAACGGGACAGGGGAATCAGCCCCAGCATTTT. This codes for CASRQTGQGNQPQHF.

The chain joins TRBV5-1 to TRBJ1-4; 7 bases fit TRBD1. The CDR3 runs 16 residues. With 0 bases clipped from V and 5 bases from J, the junction kept 7 bases outside the gene matches. Germline V gene data show CDR1 as SGHRS and CDR2 as YFSETQ. CDR3 sequence (DNA): TGCGCCAGCAGCTTGGCTCCCGGGACAGCCAATGAAAAACTGTTTTTT. Translating gives CASSLAPGTANEKLFF.

In DNA, the CDR3 is TGTGCCAGCAGCACGGTAGGTGAAGCTTTCTTT. It codes for CASSTVGEAFF. The chain carries TRBV11-2 and TRBJ1-1; the D is unclear. CDR1 is SGHAT and CDR2 is FQNNGV in the germline V gene. This CDR3 spans 11 amino acids. Trimming took off 5 bases at V and 7 bases at J, with 8 bases between the two ends.

The rearrangement uses TRBV28 and TRBJ2-3; tentatively, D is TRBD2 (5 bases). The CDR3 totals 16 residues. From germline, CDR1 is MDHEN and CDR2 SYDVKM. Trimming shortened V by 6 bases and J by 2 bases, and 18 bases separated the two germline ends. The CDR3 sequence is CASSPGKVRATDTQYF. The DNA of the CDR3 is TGTGCCAGCAGCCCGGGAAAAGTGAGGGCCACAGATACGCAGTATTTT. Using reference TRBV28 and TRBJ2-3 for the parts outside the CDR3, the full variable domain is DVKVTQSSRYLVKRTGEKVFLECVQDMDHENMFWYRQDPGLGLRLIYFSYDVKMKEKGDIPEGYSVSREKKERFSLILESASTNQTSMYLCASSPGKVRATDTQYFGPGTRLTVL.

The chain carries TRBV14 and TRBJ2-7, with a weak D call TRBD1 (6 bases). CDR1 is SGHDN and CDR2 is FVKESK in the germline V gene. There are 15 residues in the CDR3. Trimming shortened V by 6 bases and J by 0 bases, and 15 bases separated the two germline ends. In nucleotides, the CDR3 is TGTGCCAGCAGTTTGGGGGCAGGGCGCTCCTACGAGCAGTACTTC. This encodes CASSLGAGRSYEQYF.

Details on this clone: Other DNA sequences in the same sample also yield this CDR3. CDR3 amino acids: CASSSRGTEAFF. CDR3 sequence (DNA): TGTGCCAGCAGCTCCAGGGGAACTGAAGCTTTCTTT. This sequence joins TRBV7-9 and TRBJ1-1, with a weak D call TRBD1 (6 bases). Germline CDR1 reads SEHNR; CDR2 reads FQNEAQ (reference sequence). Trimming stripped 4 bases from V and 5 bases from J, with 8 bases between. The CDR3 totals 12 residues.

V gene TRBV4-2 combines with J gene TRBJ1-3, with unresolved D. CDR3 length: 16 amino acids. V dropped 3 bases and J dropped 2 bases, with 14 bases sitting between them. The germline CDR1 and CDR2 sequences are LGHNA and YNFKEQ. CDR3 coding DNA: TGTGCCAGCAGCCAGACCCGAGTCGGGACTGGAAACACCATATATTTT. Encoded protein: CASSQTRVGTGNTIYF.

The CDR3 sequence is CASSQTGYNQPQHF. In DNA, the CDR3 is TGTGCCAGCAGTCAAACAGGATACAATCAGCCCCAGCATTTT. This chain joins TRBV2 and TRBJ1-5; D perhaps matches TRBD1 (5 bases). Per the germline V gene, CDR1 is SNHLY and CDR2 is FYNNEI. V lost 5 bases to trimming and J lost 3 bases, with 11 bases between them. The CDR3 loop spans 14 amino acids.

The chain couples TRBV7-2 to TRBJ1-2, with D possibly matching TRBD1 (6 bases). The germline CDR1 and CDR2 sequences are SGHTA and FQGNSA. The CDR3 is 17 amino acids. Trimming took off 4 bases at V and 6 bases at J, with 24 bases between the two ends. CDR3 residues: CASSSLITLGGLHGYTF. The CDR3 region has the DNA TGTGCCAGCAGCTCGCTGATAACCCTCGGGGGGCTTCATGGCTACACCTTC.

The chain uses TRBV25-1 and TRBJ1-1; no firm D call. Germline V CDR1 and CDR2: MGHDK, SYGVNS. Trimming removed 3 bases at V and 1 base at J, with 9 bases between. The CDR3 totals 14 residues. For the CDR3, the DNA is TGTGCCAGCAGTGACCATACAAGGAACACTGAAGCTTTCTTT. It specifies CASSDHTRNTEAFF.

The CDR3 reads CASSPGVPTEAFF. CDR3 nucleotides: TGTGCCAGCAGTCCCGGGGTGCCCACTGAAGCTTTCTTT. V gene TRBV28 combines with J gene TRBJ1-1; no clear D gene. Trimming pared 5 bases from V and 4 bases from J, leaving 11 bases between. The CDR3 runs 13 residues. Germline V gene sequence: CDR1 MDHEN, CDR2 SYDVKM.

The gene calls are TRBV27 and TRBJ2-7, with TRBD2 matching over 14 bases. The CDR3 covers 17 residues. CDR1 is MNHEY, CDR2 SMNVEV, per germline (reference sequence). V lost 5 bases and J lost 3; bases outside the gene matches: 9. CDR3 sequence (DNA): TGTGCCAGCAGTGGGACTAGCGGGAGAGGGGGGTACTACGAGCAGTACTTC. It codes for CASSGTSGRGGYYEQYF.

The rearrangement uses TRBV6-1 and TRBJ2-7, with TRBD2 identical over 10 bases. This CDR3 is built from 16 residues. The V segment lost 2 bases and the J segment 4 bases; nucleotides outside the gene matches: 8. The germline V gene encodes CDR1 MNHNS and CDR2 SASEGT. DNA for the CDR3: TGTGCCAGCAGTGAACTTTTCAGCGGGAGGGTATACGAGCAGTACTTC. It yields the protein CASSELFSGRVYEQYF.

The chain has TRBV29-1 and TRBJ2-1; D unclear. This CDR3 has 16 amino acids. Germline V lookup: CDR1 SQVTM, CDR2 ANQGSEA. Trimming cost V 7 bases and J 9 bases, with 28 bases left between them. CDR3 sequence: CSAALVSGPMAPEQFF. CDR3 in DNA: TGCAGCGCCGCGCTGGTTAGTGGGCCCATGGCTCCTGAGCAGTTCTTC.

V is TRBV5-4 and J is TRBJ2-2; 14 bases align to TRBD2. This CDR3 region has 18 residues. The germline V gene encodes CDR1 SGHNT and CDR2 YYREEE (reference sequence). Trimming took 4 bases from V and 1 from J; bases not matched to a gene: 6. The CDR3 DNA is TGTGCCAGCAGCCCCCGGACTAGCGGGAGGATGAACACCGGGGAGCTGTTTTTT. This encodes CASSPRTSGRMNTGELFF.

J is TRBJ2-3 and V is TRBV25-1; 8 positions match TRBD1. The CDR3 consists of 15 residues. CDR1 and CDR2 (germline): MGHDK, SYGVNS. Trimming at V came to 4 bases and at J to 2 bases, leaving 5 bases not matched to a gene. CDR3 protein: CASSVAGGLTDTQYF. CDR3 in DNA: TGTGCCAGCAGTGTGGCAGGGGGCCTCACAGATACGCAGTATTTT.

This clone appeared a single time. The genes are TRBV7-9 and TRBJ2-5, with D maybe TRBD2 (5 bases). The V end was cut by 5 bases, the J end by 5 bases, with 9 bases between. This CDR3 spans 12 amino acids. Per germline, CDR1 SEHNR and CDR2 FQNEAQ (reference sequence). The CDR3 sequence is CASSGGGETQYF. Here the CDR3 DNA reads TGTGCCAGCAGCGGAGGTGGGGAGACCCAGTACTTC. The full variable domain, with the rest looked up from reference TRBV7-9 and TRBJ2-5, is DTGVSQNPRHKITKRGQNVTFRCDPISEHNRLYWYRQTLGQGPEFLTYFQNEAQLEKSRLLSDRFSAERPKGSFSTLEIQRTEQGDSAMYLCASSGGGETQYFGPGTRLLVL.

V usage is TRBV6-1 and J usage is TRBJ2-1; D not certain. V dropped 6 bases and J dropped 0 bases, with 12 bases sitting between them. The CDR3 extends over 15 amino acids. Germline lookup yields CDR1 MNHNS and CDR2 SASEGT. CDR3 residues: CASRITQDSYNEQFF. The CDR3 DNA follows: TGTGCCAGCAGAATTACGCAAGACTCCTACAATGAGCAGTTCTTC.

The chain combines TRBV30 with TRBJ1-5; 7 bases map to TRBD1. CDR1 is GTSNPN and CDR2 is SVGIG in the germline V gene (reference sequence). This CDR3 is 14 amino acids long. With V trimmed by 7 bases and J by 2 bases, 8 bases remained unmatched. DNA for the CDR3: TGTGCCTTACAGGGGACGGCTGGCAATCAGCCCCAGCATTTT. The encoded protein is CALQGTAGNQPQHF.

The CDR3 DNA follows: TGTGCCAGCTCACCTCAGACTAGGTCGAACACCGGGGAGCTGTTTTTT. Translating it yields CASSPQTRSNTGELFF. The chain couples TRBV18 to TRBJ2-2, with D perhaps TRBD2 (6 bases). Germline V lookup: CDR1 KGHSH, CDR2 LQKENI. V was pared by 3 bases and J by 0 bases, with 11 bases between. This CDR3 has 16 amino acids.

The chain employs TRBV10-3 and TRBJ1-2, with unresolved D. The CDR3 contains 17 residues. V lost 3 bases and J 4 bases, leaving 21 bases between the germline ends. Per the germline V gene, CDR1 is ENHRY and CDR2 is SYGVKD. CDR3 in DNA: TGTGCCATCAGTGACAGTTCTGAACGGTACCGAGGCTATGGCTACACCTTC. Translating gives CAISDSSERYRGYGYTF.

The chain recombines TRBV29-1 with TRBJ1-2; TRBD1 aligns across 7 bases. The trim removed 1 base at V and 8 bases at J, leaving 10 bases unmatched. The CDR3 sequence is 14 residues long. Per the germline V gene, CDR1 is SQVTM and CDR2 is ANQGSEA. The CDR3 DNA sequence: TGCAGCGTTGAAGTCGAACAGGGGATAGGCGGCTACACCTTC. Translating gives CSVEVEQGIGGYTF.